This T cell receptor (beta chain) originates from a study of CD8+ T cells in alopecia areata (dated by TCRdb to the late 2010s). Some background on the complete study: The treated patients took part in an open-label pilot trial in which moderate-to-severe alopecia areata was treated with oral tofacitinib at 5 to 10 mg twice daily. Patients received tofacitinib for 6 to 18 months and were then followed off drug for 6 months to check for delayed response and recurrence. Disease severity in treated patients was measured with the SALT score, which quantifies the percentage of affected scalp surface area. In both human patients and the C3H/HeJ mouse model, the study applied high-throughput TCRbeta sequencing to look at T cell clonal expansion in alopecia areata. In humans, TCRbeta sequencing was performed on scalp tissue and on sorted CD4+ and CD8+ peripheral blood T cells from healthy controls and from patients with patchy or totalis/universalis alopecia areata. Patients on tofacitinib were biopsied at baseline and after 4 and 24 weeks of treatment, and several of the patients also had a later scalp biopsy. Scalp clonality was compared across normal scalp (n=4), patchy alopecia areata scalp (n=8), and alopecia totalis/universalis scalp (n=8). RNA was obtained with the PAXgene miRNA kit for fixed scalp, the miRNeasy kit for PBMCs, and the RNeasy kit for mouse skin. immunoSEQ multiplex PCR using 35 Vbeta forward primers and 13 Jbeta reverse primers was used to amplify TCRbeta CDR3 regions. The study at large found these results: Many expanded lesional clones persisted in scalp and blood during tofacitinib treatment, which may partly explain relapse after stopping treatment. Tofacitinib significantly decreased scalp clonality and the number of expanded CD8+ clones among the top 100 scalp clones. Scalp TCR repertoire analysis is complicated because resident alphabeta T cells in normal human skin are also sequenced, whereas mouse skin is dominated by gammadelta T cells. Lesional scalp, especially in alopecia totalis/universalis, showed higher clonality and more expanded CD8+ clones than normal scalp, suggesting antigenic drive. The treated cohort was small, with a single nonresponder, so links between baseline CD8+ expansion and response need larger studies. TCR sequences shared between patients were less clear than in mice, possibly partly because of HLA diversity in the patient population.

V drops 0 bases and J drops 4 bases, leaving 9 bases in between. The CDR1 and CDR2 encoded by the germline V gene are ENHRY and SYGVKD. Including cysteine and phenylalanine, the CDR3 has 14 amino acids. Just CDR3 DNA is preserved here, 42 bases in frame from base 1. With respect to this clone: What this receptor recognizes is not known. Base-call qualities are not available, and no considerably larger clone is one nucleotide away.

What the time point label conveys for this sample: less than five weeks on oral tofacitinib. In light of the paper, this sample's treatment or condition label describes: oral pan-JAK inhibitor, 5-10 mg twice daily. Lesional scalp punch biopsies and peripheral blood were collected from alopecia areata patients. After PBMCs were isolated by density centrifugation and stained for CD3, CD4 and CD8, a FACSAria was used to sort CD4+ and CD8+ T cells. The protocol used for the library was the immunoSEQ multiplex PCR assay. For TCR sequencing, RNA was extracted from every sample and reverse transcribed into cDNA to serve as template. First-strand cDNA was synthesized using SuperScript III with a 2:1 mix of oligo-dT and random hexamers. A synthetic immune receptor repertoire was used to gauge amplification bias, and whatever bias remained was removed computationally. As for the original processing: After raw reads were preprocessed to remove errors, the CDR3 was defined following IMGT conventions as running from the conserved cysteine to phenylalanine. Clonality was computed as 1 minus the Shannon entropy, with the entropy normalized by log2 of the number of productive unique TCRs. Whether scalp clones were CD4 or CD8 was inferred by matching scalp TCRbeta sequences against CD4 and CD8 repertoires sorted from blood. What TCRdb holds here is the immuneACCESS table cut down to in-frame rearrangements. Part of the clones is not present; checked against another copy, under half of the missing clones reflect an unresolved V gene, and the others are unexplained. That table is the source of V, J and clone size, and D and trimming were worked out from the DNA. The sample table shows over 150,000 clones, and approximately 56% are seen once. Roughly 0.67% of the sample belongs to the ten largest clones.

Specimen: CD4+ T cells sorted from blood, collected at week 4, from a patient treated with tofacitinib. This sequence uses TRBV10-3 and TRBJ2-5; TRBD1 is a possible D gene, resting on 6 matching bases. The sequence came from a human donor with alopecia areata. The CDR3 in this case is CAISESARGETQYF. The nucleotides read TGTGCCATCAGTGAGTCGGCCAGGGGAGAGACCCAGTACTTC.